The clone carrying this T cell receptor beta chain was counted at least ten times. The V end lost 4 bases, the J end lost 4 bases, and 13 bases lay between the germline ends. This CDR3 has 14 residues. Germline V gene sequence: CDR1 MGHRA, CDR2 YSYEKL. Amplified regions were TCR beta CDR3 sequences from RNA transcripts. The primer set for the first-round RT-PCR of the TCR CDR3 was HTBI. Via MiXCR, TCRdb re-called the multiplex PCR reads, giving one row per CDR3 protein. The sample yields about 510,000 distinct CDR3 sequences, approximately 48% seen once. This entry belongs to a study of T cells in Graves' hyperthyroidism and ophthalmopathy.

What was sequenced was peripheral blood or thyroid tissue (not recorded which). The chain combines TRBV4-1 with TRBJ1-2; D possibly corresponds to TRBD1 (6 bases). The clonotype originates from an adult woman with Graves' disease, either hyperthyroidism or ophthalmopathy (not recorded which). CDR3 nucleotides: TGCGCCAGCAGCCTACCGGGACAAATCTATGGCTACACCTTC. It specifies CASSLPGQIYGYTF.